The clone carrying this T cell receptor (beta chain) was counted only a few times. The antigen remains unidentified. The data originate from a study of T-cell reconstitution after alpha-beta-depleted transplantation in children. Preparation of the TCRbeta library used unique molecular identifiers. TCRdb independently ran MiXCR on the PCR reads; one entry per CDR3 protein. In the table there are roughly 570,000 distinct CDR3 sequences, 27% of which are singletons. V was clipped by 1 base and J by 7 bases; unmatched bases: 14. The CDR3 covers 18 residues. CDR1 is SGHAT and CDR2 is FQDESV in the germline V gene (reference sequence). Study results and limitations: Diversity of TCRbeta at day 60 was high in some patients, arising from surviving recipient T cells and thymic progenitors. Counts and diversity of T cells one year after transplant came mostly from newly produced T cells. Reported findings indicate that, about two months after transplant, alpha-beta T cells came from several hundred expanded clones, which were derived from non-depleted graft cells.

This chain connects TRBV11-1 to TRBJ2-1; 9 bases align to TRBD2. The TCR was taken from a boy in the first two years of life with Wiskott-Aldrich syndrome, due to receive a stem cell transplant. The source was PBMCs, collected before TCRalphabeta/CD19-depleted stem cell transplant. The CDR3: CASSLGRAAGGPRNEQFF. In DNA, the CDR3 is TGTGCCAGCAGCTTAGGACGGGCGGCGGGAGGGCCCCGGAATGAGCAGTTCTTC.